The 29 T cell receptor beta chains presented below share a single source sample, sequenced in a study of blood T cell repertoires in COVID-19. Sequencing used immunoSEQ multiplex PCR; TCRdb keeps in-frame clones, though not all of them. Altogether over 150,000 clones are present, around 85% being singletons, with the ten largest covering roughly 6%. Sequencing was carried out using PBMCs or T cells enriched from blood (not recorded which). These receptors were obtained from a man between 35 and 55 years old who had recovered from COVID-19.

The J gene is TRBJ1-2, the V gene TRBV9; 7 bases agree with TRBD1. CDR1 and CDR2 from the germline V gene are SGDLS and YYNGEE. The CDR3 consists of 15 residues. V shed 4 bases and J 0 bases; nucleotides not matched to a gene: 6. CDR3 nucleotide sequence: TGTGCCAGCAGCCCATGGGACAGTTCTAACTATGGCTACACCTTC. It yields the protein CASSPWDSSNYGYTF.

The rearrangement links TRBV6-5 to TRBJ1-3; D ambiguous. Germline loops: CDR1 MNHEY, CDR2 SVGAGI. The CDR3 has 16 residues. V was trimmed by 2 bases and J by 0 bases, leaving 11 bases between them. The CDR3 bases are TGTGCCAGCAGTTACGCGAGGGTCAGCTCTGGAAACACCATATATTTT. Amino acid sequence: CASSYARVSSGNTIYF.

J is TRBJ2-1 and V is TRBV12-5, with 8 nucleotides matching TRBD1. V lost 1 base to trimming and J lost 12 bases; unmatched junction nucleotides: 2. Looked up from germline, CDR1 is LGHNT and CDR2 is FRNRAP. The length of the CDR3 is 12 residues. As DNA, the CDR3 is TGTGCTAGTGGTTTGGCAGGGACAGGGCAGTTCTTC. The encoded protein is CASGLAGTGQFF.

The gene calls are TRBV5-1 and TRBJ2-3; the D gene is possibly TRBD1 (5 bases). CDR3 length: 12 amino acids. Trimming removed 4 bases from V and 6 bases from J, with 9 bases in between. The germline V gene has CDR1 SGHRS and CDR2 YFSETQ. The CDR3 loop is CASSTQEDTQYF. The DNA of the CDR3 is TGCGCCAGCAGCACACAGGAGGATACGCAGTATTTT.

The V call is TRBV18, the J call TRBJ1-5; the D is unclear. Germline V lookup: CDR1 KGHSH, CDR2 LQKENI. Between the trimmed V and J ends, which lost 1 base and 5 bases, there was a span of 18 bases. The CDR3 spans 17 residues. CDR3 nucleotides: TGTGCCAGCTCACCACTACCCCCGGGAGGGTCGGATCAGCCCCAGCATTTT. This codes for CASSPLPPGGSDQPQHF.

The sample holds a few counts of this clone. The chain carries TRBV5-5 and TRBJ1-2; D unclear. Germline V gene data show CDR1 as SGHKS and CDR2 as YYEKEE (reference sequence). This CDR3 is built from 12 residues. Trimming pared 0 bases from V and 10 bases from J, leaving 10 bases between. This CDR3 reads CASSLGRRLYTF. In DNA, the CDR3 is TGTGCCAGCAGCTTGGGTCGCAGGCTCTACACCTTC.

The chain carries TRBV6-5 and TRBJ2-1, with D possibly matching TRBD1 (5 bases). V lost 7 bases and J 4 bases, leaving 8 bases between the germline ends. Germline lookup yields CDR1 MNHEY and CDR2 SVGAGI. The CDR3 loop spans 12 amino acids. The CDR3 coding sequence is TGTGCCAGCACGGACACGTACAATGAGCAGTTCTTC. It translates to CASTDTYNEQFF.

V and J are TRBV2 and TRBJ1-3, with TRBD1 identical over 8 bases. After removal of 7 bases from V and 4 bases from J, the junction contained 6 bases not matched to a gene. This CDR3 spans 14 amino acids. Germline CDR1 reads SNHLY; CDR2 reads FYNNEI. CDR3 nucleotides: TGTGCCAGCACCCCGGACAGGGTGGGAAACACCATATATTTT. Encoded protein: CASTPDRVGNTIYF. Supplemented by reference TRBV2 and TRBJ1-3, the full variable domain reads EPEVTQTPSHQVTQMGQEVILRCVPISNHLYFYWYRQILGQKVEFLVSFYNNEISEKSEIFDDQFSVERPDGSNFTLKIRSTKLEDSAMYFCASTPDRVGNTIYFGEGSWLTVV.

The chain has TRBV10-2 and TRBJ1-4, with D tentatively TRBD1 (6 bases). CDR3 size: 13 residues. Germline lookup yields CDR1 WSHSY and CDR2 SAAADI. V was shortened by 8 bases and J by 7 bases, with 14 bases between the two germline ends. This CDR3 is CASRRGHSEKLFF. As DNA, the CDR3 is TGCGCCAGCCGCAGGGGACACTCTGAAAAACTGTTTTTT.

The chain is built from TRBV27 and TRBJ1-2; weak D call: TRBD1 (5 bases). The CDR3 sequence is 13 residues long. With 4 bases removed from V and 5 bases from J, the gap between germline ends came to 11 bases. Germline assignment: CDR1 MNHEY and CDR2 SMNVEV (reference sequence). CDR3 in amino acids: CASSWDSRYGYTF. The CDR3 DNA sequence: TGTGCCAGCAGTTGGGACTCAAGGTATGGCTACACCTTC.

This chain joins TRBV5-5 and TRBJ2-1, with a possible D match to TRBD2 (5 bases). The germline CDR1 and CDR2 sequences are SGHKS and YYEKEE (reference sequence). Trimming cost V 2 bases and J 0 bases, with 21 bases left between them. The length of the CDR3 is 19 residues. CDR3 region: CASSLRGLRRVSSYNEQFF. The CDR3, as DNA: TGTGCCAGCAGCTTAAGAGGGCTAAGGCGAGTTAGCTCCTACAATGAGCAGTTCTTC.

This rearrangement joins TRBV12-5 to TRBJ1-2; 10 bases are shared with TRBD1. Germline-derived CDR1 and CDR2 are LGHNT and FRNRAP. CDR3 size: 14 residues. Trimming took 3 bases from V and 6 from J; bases not matched to a gene: 4. The CDR3 DNA reads as TGTGCTAGTGGTTTCTCCGGGACAGGGGATGGCTACACCTTC. It codes for CASGFSGTGDGYTF.

J is TRBJ2-1 and V is TRBV15; TRBD1 aligns across 9 bases. Germline V lookup: CDR1 LNHNV, CDR2 YYDKDF (reference sequence). V gave up 3 bases and J gave up 3 bases; unmatched junction bases: 3. This CDR3 region has 15 residues. The chain's CDR3 is CATSSRDRVYNEQFF. CDR3 nucleotide sequence: TGTGCCACCAGCAGCCGGGACAGGGTCTACAATGAGCAGTTCTTC.

The gene calls are TRBV7-2 and TRBJ1-2; D not resolved. The CDR3 runs 14 residues. Trimming took 6 bases from V and 1 from J, leaving 12 bases between them. Germline V gene lookup returns CDR1 SGHTA and CDR2 FQGNSA. CDR3 DNA: TGTGCCAGCAGTCTAACGAACCGTAACTATGGCTACACCTTC. Encoded protein: CASSLTNRNYGYTF.

Only a few counts were recorded for this clone. This chain uses TRBV7-3 with TRBJ2-3; 9 bases are a match to TRBD1. The CDR3 length is 16 residues. With 5 bases clipped from V and 6 bases from J, the junction kept 12 bases outside the gene matches. CDR1 and CDR2 (germline): SGHTA, FQGTGA. The CDR3 protein is CASSKDGTGLGDTQYF. CDR3 nucleotides: TGTGCCAGCAGCAAAGACGGGACAGGGTTAGGGGATACGCAGTATTTT.

This clone came up a few times. This rearrangement joins TRBV7-9 to TRBJ1-2, with no clear D. V lost 4 bases and J lost 8, with 14 bases in between. CDR3 size: 13 residues. CDR1 is SEHNR and CDR2 is FQNEAQ in the germline V gene (reference sequence). The CDR3 here is CASSSPGRQGYTF. In DNA form, the CDR3 reads TGTGCCAGCAGCTCACCGGGGAGGCAAGGCTACACCTTC.

This rearrangement joins TRBV28 to TRBJ1-5, with TRBD1 matching over 7 bases. The V and J ends lost 8 bases and 6 bases, in that order; junction bases with no gene match: 10. CDR3 length: 14 residues. The germline gives CDR1 MDHEN, CDR2 SYDVKM. CDR3 region: CASLYRGQIQPQHF. The CDR3 DNA is TGTGCCAGCCTCTACAGGGGACAAATTCAGCCCCAGCATTTT.

This clone was observed a handful of times. The gene calls are TRBV25-1 and TRBJ2-1; 9 bases are shared with TRBD2. V lost 3 bases, J lost 5 bases, and 11 bases stayed unmatched. This CDR3 is 17 amino acids long. Per the germline V gene, CDR1 is MGHDK and CDR2 is SYGVNS. The CDR3 DNA follows: TGTGCCAGCAGTGATAGCGGTGGGGTAGCGGGAGACAATGAGCAGTTCTTC. It encodes CASSDSGGVAGDNEQFF. The full variable domain, with the rest looked up from reference TRBV25-1 and TRBJ2-1, is EADIYQTPRYLVIGTGKKITLECSQTMGHDKMYWYQQDPGMELHLIHYSYGVNSTEKGDLSSESTVSRIRTEHFPLTLESARPSHTSQYLCASSDSGGVAGDNEQFFGPGTRLTVL.

The V and J genes are TRBV29-1 and TRBJ2-1; 7 bases are a match to TRBD1. The CDR3 totals 15 residues. Germline V CDR1 and CDR2: SQVTM, ANQGSEA. The J segment lost 5 bases and the V segment lost 1 base, leaving 8 bases of the junction unmatched. The CDR3 spells CSVEGVDRVNNEQFF. In DNA, the CDR3 is TGCAGCGTTGAAGGGGTTGACAGGGTGAACAATGAGCAGTTCTTC.

The chain recombines TRBV27 with TRBJ1-5; possibly TRBD1 for D (5 bases). Germline V CDR1 and CDR2: MNHEY, SMNVEV (reference sequence). The CDR3 sequence is 15 residues long. The V and J ends lost 4 bases and 3 bases respectively, with 13 bases between them. The CDR3 is CASSSPDRFNQPQHF. In DNA form, the CDR3 reads TGTGCCAGCAGTTCTCCAGACAGATTCAATCAGCCCCAGCATTTT.

In this sample, this clone turned up once. The chain has TRBV7-9 and TRBJ1-1; D gene ambiguous. The CDR3 length is 14 residues. In germline, CDR1 is SEHNR, CDR2 FQNEAQ (reference sequence). Trimming removed 2 bases at V and 1 base at J, with 8 bases between. This chain's CDR3 is CASSLRHTNTEAFF. The DNA of the CDR3 is TGTGCCAGCAGCTTACGACATACGAACACTGAAGCTTTCTTT.

V usage is TRBV28 and J usage is TRBJ1-3; 7 bases align to TRBD1. Germline values: CDR1 MDHEN, CDR2 SYDVKM. CDR3 length: 16 residues. Losses at the gene ends were 1 base for V and 0 bases for J; bases not matched to a gene: 3. CDR3 sequence: CASSLFGDSSGNTIYF. The CDR3, as DNA: TGTGCCAGCAGTTTATTCGGGGACAGCTCTGGAAACACCATATATTTT.

V and J are TRBV5-1 and TRBJ1-1; D not certain. The germline gives CDR1 SGHRS, CDR2 YFSETQ. The CDR3 extends over 11 amino acids. The germline V and J ends were trimmed by 0 bases and 12 bases, with 9 bases remaining between them. The CDR3 bases are TGCGCCAGCAGCTTGGACGGTGTAACTTTCTTT. This sequence encodes CASSLDGVTFF.

V usage is TRBV11-3 and J usage is TRBJ1-3; 7 nucleotides agree with TRBD1. This CDR3 is built from 14 residues. V was clipped by 5 bases and J by 4 bases; unmatched bases: 5. The V gene's germline CDR1 is SGHNT and CDR2 YENEEA. The CDR3 DNA reads as TGTGCCAGCAGCCTCGGGACAGCCGGAAACACCATATATTTT. Its protein is CASSLGTAGNTIYF.

As concerns this clone: The limits of the CDR3 on the DNA are not certain, so only TCRdb's listed CDR3 is given. J is TRBJ2-7 and V is TRBV2; the table's D call, TRBD2, was not checked against the DNA. CDR1 and CDR2 from the germline V gene are SNHLY and FYNNEI. Termini included, the CDR3 measures 12 amino acids. CDR3 sequence: CASSVGSGAEYF.

CDR3 in DNA: TGTGCCAGCAGTGAAGCCCTAGCGGGACAAGAGACCCAGTACTTC. Translating it yields CASSEALAGQETQYF. The chain joins TRBV2 to TRBJ2-5; 9 bases align to TRBD2. The V gene's germline CDR1 is SNHLY and CDR2 FYNNEI. V shed 0 bases and J 2 bases; nucleotides not matched to a gene: 1. CDR3 length: 15 amino acids. The complete variable domain, with remaining parts taken from reference TRBV2 and TRBJ2-5, reads EPEVTQTPSHQVTQMGQEVILRCVPISNHLYFYWYRQILGQKVEFLVSFYNNEISEKSEIFDDQFSVERPDGSNFTLKIRSTKLEDSAMYFCASSEALAGQETQYFGPGTRLLVL.

The chain links TRBV6-5 to TRBJ2-3; D perhaps matches TRBD1 (5 bases). Per the germline V gene, CDR1 is MNHEY and CDR2 is SVGAGI. This CDR3 is built from 14 residues. V gave up 5 bases and J gave up 5 bases, with 14 bases separating them. The CDR3 bases are TGTGCCAGCAGTACACGGACAAGCCTAGATACGCAGTATTTT. Translating gives CASSTRTSLDTQYF.

V and J are TRBV7-2 and TRBJ1-4; D remains unclear. This CDR3 has 16 residues. CDR1 is SGHTA, CDR2 FQGNSA, per germline. Trimming shortened V by 1 base and J by 0 bases, and 9 bases separated the two germline ends. The CDR3 DNA reads as TGTGCCAGCAGCTTAGGTTTCTTTTCAACTAATGAAAAACTGTTTTTT. Amino acids: CASSLGFFSTNEKLFF.

This rearrangement joins TRBV2 to TRBJ1-1; tentative D call: TRBD1 (5 bases). CDR1 SNHLY and CDR2 FYNNEI come from the germline V gene. V lost 8 bases, J lost 2 bases, and 9 bases lay in between. CDR3 length: 12 amino acids. The CDR3 here is CASVRGNTEAFF. DNA for the CDR3: TGTGCCAGCGTAAGGGGTAACACTGAAGCTTTCTTT. Full variable domain (remainder filled in from reference TRBV2 and TRBJ1-1): EPEVTQTPSHQVTQMGQEVILRCVPISNHLYFYWYRQILGQKVEFLVSFYNNEISEKSEIFDDQFSVERPDGSNFTLKIRSTKLEDSAMYFCASVRGNTEAFFGQGTRLTVV.